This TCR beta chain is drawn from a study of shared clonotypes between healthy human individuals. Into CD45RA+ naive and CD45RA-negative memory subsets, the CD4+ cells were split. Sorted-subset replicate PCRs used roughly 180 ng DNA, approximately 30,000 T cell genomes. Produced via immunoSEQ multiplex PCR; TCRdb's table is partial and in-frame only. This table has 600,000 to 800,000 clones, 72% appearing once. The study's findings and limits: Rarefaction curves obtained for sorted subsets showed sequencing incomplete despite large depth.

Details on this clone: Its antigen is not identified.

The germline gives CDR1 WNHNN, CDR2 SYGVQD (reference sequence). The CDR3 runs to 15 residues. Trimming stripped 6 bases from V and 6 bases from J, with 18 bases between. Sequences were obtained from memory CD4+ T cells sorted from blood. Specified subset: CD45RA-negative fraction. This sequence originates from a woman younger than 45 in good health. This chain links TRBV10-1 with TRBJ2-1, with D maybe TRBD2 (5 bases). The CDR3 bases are TGCGCCAGCAGCCCTAGCTTTTCGTCGGCCAATGAGCAGTTCTTC. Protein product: CASSPSFSSANEQFF.